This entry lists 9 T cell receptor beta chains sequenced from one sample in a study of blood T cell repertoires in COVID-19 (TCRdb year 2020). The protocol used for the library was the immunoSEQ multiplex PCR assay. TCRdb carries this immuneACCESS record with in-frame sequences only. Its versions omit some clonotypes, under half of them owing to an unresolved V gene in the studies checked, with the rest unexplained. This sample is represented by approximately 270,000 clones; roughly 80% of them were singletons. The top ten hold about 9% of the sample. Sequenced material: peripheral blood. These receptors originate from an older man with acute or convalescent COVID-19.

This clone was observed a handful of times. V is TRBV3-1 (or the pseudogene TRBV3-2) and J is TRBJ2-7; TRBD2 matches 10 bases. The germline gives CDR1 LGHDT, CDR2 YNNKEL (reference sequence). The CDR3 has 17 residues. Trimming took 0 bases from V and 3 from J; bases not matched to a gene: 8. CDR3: CASSQDPSGGANYEQYF. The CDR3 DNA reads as TGTGCCAGCAGCCAAGATCCTAGCGGGGGAGCCAACTACGAGCAGTACTTC.

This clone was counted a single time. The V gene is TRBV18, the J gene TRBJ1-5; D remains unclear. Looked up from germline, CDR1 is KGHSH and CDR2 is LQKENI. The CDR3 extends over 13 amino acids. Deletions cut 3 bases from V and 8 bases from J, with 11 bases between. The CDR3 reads CASSPGQVEPQHF. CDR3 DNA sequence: TGTGCCAGCTCACCGGGCCAGGTGGAGCCCCAGCATTTT.

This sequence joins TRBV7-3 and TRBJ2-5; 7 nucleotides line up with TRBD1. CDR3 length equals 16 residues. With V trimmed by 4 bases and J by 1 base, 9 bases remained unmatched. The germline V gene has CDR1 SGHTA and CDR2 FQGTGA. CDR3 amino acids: CASSSSGAGGQETQYF. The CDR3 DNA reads TGTGCCAGCAGCTCCTCCGGGGCAGGGGGCCAAGAGACCCAGTACTTC.

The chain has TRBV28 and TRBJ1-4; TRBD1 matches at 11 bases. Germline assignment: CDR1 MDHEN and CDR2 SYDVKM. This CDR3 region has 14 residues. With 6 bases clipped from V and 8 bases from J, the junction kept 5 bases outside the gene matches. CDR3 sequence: CASSPGQGEEKLFF. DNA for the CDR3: TGTGCCAGCAGCCCGGGACAGGGGGAAGAAAAACTGTTTTTT.

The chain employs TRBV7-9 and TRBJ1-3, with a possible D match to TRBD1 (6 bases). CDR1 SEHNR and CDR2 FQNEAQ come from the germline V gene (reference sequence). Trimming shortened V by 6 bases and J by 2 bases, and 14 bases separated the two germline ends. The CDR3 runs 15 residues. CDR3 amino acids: CASRLLGAAGNTIYF. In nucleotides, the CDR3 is TGTGCCAGCAGACTCTTGGGGGCTGCTGGAAACACCATATATTTT.

Here the CDR3 reads CASSLGQGTYNEQFF. CDR3 bases: TGTGCCAGCTCCCTGGGACAGGGAACCTACAATGAGCAGTTCTTC. The chain links TRBV18 to TRBJ2-1; 9 positions match TRBD1. CDR1 and CDR2 (germline): KGHSH, LQKENI. J gave up 2 bases and V 6 bases, and 5 bases lay outside the gene matches. This CDR3 is 15 amino acids long. The variable domain in full, with the rest retrieved from reference TRBV18 and TRBJ2-1, is NAGVMQNPRHLVRRRGQEARLRCSPMKGHSHVYWYRQLPEEGLKFMVYLQKENIIDESGMPKERFSAEFPKEGPSILRIQQVVRGDSAAYFCASSLGQGTYNEQFFGPGTRLTVL.

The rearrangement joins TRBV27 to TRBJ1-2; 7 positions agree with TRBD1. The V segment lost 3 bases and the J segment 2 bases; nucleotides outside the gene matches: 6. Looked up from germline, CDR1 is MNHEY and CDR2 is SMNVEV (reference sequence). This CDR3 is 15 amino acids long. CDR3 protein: CASSFDLTGNYGYTF. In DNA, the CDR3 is TGTGCCAGCAGTTTTGATTTGACAGGGAACTATGGCTACACCTTC.

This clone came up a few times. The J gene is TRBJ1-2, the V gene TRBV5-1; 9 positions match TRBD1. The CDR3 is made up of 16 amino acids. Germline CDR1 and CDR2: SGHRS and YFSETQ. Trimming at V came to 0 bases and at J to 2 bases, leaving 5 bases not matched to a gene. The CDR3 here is CASSLETGGPNYGYTF. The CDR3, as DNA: TGCGCCAGCAGCTTGGAGACAGGGGGTCCCAACTATGGCTACACCTTC.

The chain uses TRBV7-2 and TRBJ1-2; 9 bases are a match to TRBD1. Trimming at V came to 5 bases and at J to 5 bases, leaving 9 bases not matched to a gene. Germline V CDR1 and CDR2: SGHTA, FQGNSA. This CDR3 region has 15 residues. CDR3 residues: CASSHLSGTGYGYTF. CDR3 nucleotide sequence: TGTGCCAGCAGCCATTTGTCCGGGACAGGGTATGGCTACACCTTC.